A single sample is the source of the 17 T cell receptor beta chains below, sequenced in a study of post-analysis software for immune sequencing data. Study outcomes and limitations: The study found TRBV5-6, TRBV5-1 and TRBV20-1 among roughly 5 TRBV segments more frequent in patients than controls.

Their recognized antigens are unknown. Unique molecular identifiers had been added to the TCR beta cDNA libraries. Each CDR3 protein gets one entry after TCRdb re-called the PCR reads with MiXCR. The data show some 450,000 distinct CDR3 sequences, with under 55% seen just once and 12% held by the top ten. Sequenced material: blood. The receptors shown here come from a girl aged 10 to 17 with multiple sclerosis.

This chain connects TRBV4-1 to TRBJ1-5, with unresolved D. The CDR3 contains 14 residues. Trimming left V 4 bases short and J 7 bases short, with 14 bases between. Looked up from germline, CDR1 is MGHRA and CDR2 is YSYEKL. The CDR3 loop reads CASSPDRAGQPQHF. The CDR3 region has the DNA TGCGCCAGCAGCCCTGACCGGGCGGGACAGCCCCAGCATTTT.

This clonotype was recorded a few times. The chain combines TRBV12-3 or TRBV12-4 with TRBJ2-1, with TRBD1 matching 8 bases. V was clipped by 6 bases and J by 6 bases; unmatched bases: 1. The CDR3 consists of 12 residues. In nucleotides, the CDR3 is TGTGCCAGCAGAGACAGGGGCAATGAGCAGTTCTTC. Its translation: CASRDRGNEQFF.

The chain is built from TRBV4-2 and TRBJ2-6; D is perhaps TRBD1 (6 bases). Looked up from germline, CDR1 is LGHNA and CDR2 is YNFKEQ. The CDR3 consists of 18 residues. Between the trimmed V and J ends, which lost 2 bases and 0 bases, there was a span of 14 bases. CDR3 DNA: TGTGCCAGCAGCCAATTTACGGACAGTTCCTCTGGGGCCAACGTCCTGACTTTC. Residues: CASSQFTDSSSGANVLTF.

The chain links TRBV29-1 to TRBJ1-1, with 7 bases that match TRBD1. Germline values: CDR1 SQVTM, CDR2 ANQGSEA. The V segment lost 6 bases and the J segment 7 bases; nucleotides outside the gene matches: 17. This CDR3 contains 15 residues. The CDR3 sequence: CSVATIDRVVIEAFF. CDR3 coding DNA: TGCAGCGTGGCTACGATTGACAGGGTCGTGATTGAAGCTTTCTTT.

The J gene is TRBJ2-3, the V gene TRBV20-1; TRBD2 aligns across 9 bases. The CDR3 runs to 15 residues. Germline CDR1 reads DFQATT; CDR2 reads SNEGSKA (reference sequence). V trimming: 7 bases; J trimming: 4 bases; junction bases outside the gene matches: 12. DNA for the CDR3: TGCAGTGGGAGGGAAAGCGGGAGGCCCCCAGATACGCAGTATTTT. Protein product: CSGRESGRPPDTQYF.

This clonotype was found once. This chain connects TRBV7-8 to TRBJ2-1; 13 nucleotides match TRBD2. Germline V gives CDR1 SGHVS, CDR2 FQNEAQ. The trim removed 5 bases at V and 9 bases at J, leaving 10 bases unmatched. This CDR3 spans 16 amino acids. CDR3 residues: CASSHGLAGANGEQFF. The CDR3 DNA reads TGTGCCAGCAGCCACGGACTAGCGGGAGCGAATGGTGAGCAGTTCTTC.

The chain is built from TRBV29-1 and TRBJ2-1; 8 bases fit TRBD2. V was clipped by 6 bases and J by 9 bases; unmatched bases: 13. CDR3 length: 14 amino acids. The germline V gene encodes CDR1 SQVTM and CDR2 ANQGSEA. Written as DNA, the CDR3 is TGCAGCGTCCGAGACGGGGGGGGGTTCGGTGAGCAGTTCTTC. Translating gives CSVRDGGGFGEQFF.

This clonotype was counted a single time. The chain employs TRBV3-1 and TRBJ2-1; D remains unclear. CDR1 and CDR2 from the germline V gene are LGHDT and YNNKEL (reference sequence). CDR3 size: 14 residues. V was pared by 1 base and J by 4 bases, with 8 bases between. The chain's CDR3 is CASSQGLNYNEQFF. CDR3 bases: TGTGCCAGCAGCCAAGGGCTGAATTACAATGAGCAGTTCTTC.

This clonotype was counted only a few times. J is TRBJ1-1 and V is TRBV12-3 or TRBV12-4; possibly TRBD1 for D (5 bases). This CDR3 contains 18 residues. The ends were cut back, 3 bases at V and 4 bases at J, with 24 bases in the middle. The CDR3 DNA reads TGTGCCAGCAGTTTTCTCTCTGCGGGGGAATACGGGATCACTGAAGCTTTCTTT. It encodes CASSFLSAGEYGITEAFF.

The rearrangement joins TRBV7-9 to TRBJ1-1; unclear D gene. CDR1 SEHNR and CDR2 FQNEAQ come from the germline V gene (reference sequence). The CDR3 contains 12 residues. The germline V and J ends were trimmed by 1 base and 6 bases, with 6 bases remaining between them. For the CDR3, the DNA is TGTGCCAGCAGCTTAGTACGCCCTGAAGCTTTCTTT. This sequence encodes CASSLVRPEAFF.

This clonotype was observed a handful of times. The chain joins TRBV7-3 to TRBJ2-7; D is perhaps TRBD1 (6 bases). CDR1 is SGHTA, CDR2 FQGTGA, per germline. The CDR3 runs to 13 residues. The V end lost 4 bases, the J end lost 5 bases, and 12 bases lay between the germline ends. This CDR3 is CASSSLRGDEQYF. CDR3 sequence (DNA): TGTGCCAGCAGCTCTCTCAGGGGCGACGAGCAGTACTTC.

This chain uses TRBV12-3 or TRBV12-4 with TRBJ1-2, with 8 nucleotides matching TRBD1. V gave up 4 bases and J gave up 8 bases; unmatched junction bases: 9. This CDR3 contains 14 residues. CDR3 protein: CASSSRTGLGGYTF. CDR3 in DNA: TGTGCCAGCAGTTCAAGGACAGGGCTGGGAGGCTACACCTTC.

The gene calls are TRBV4-2 and TRBJ2-4; 11 bases match TRBD2. The DNA matches TRBJ2-7 better at its end, which makes the J call doubtful. CDR1 and CDR2 from the germline V gene are LGHNA and YNFKEQ. This CDR3 has 17 residues. CDR3 nucleotide sequence: TGTGCCAGCAGCCGTAGGACTAGCGGGCCGAAAGGGGACGAGCAGTACTTC. Its translation: CASSRRTSGPKGDEQYF.

About this clonotype itself: Its ends do not fully match the called genes, so a read error is possible. The chain uses TRBV29-1 and TRBJ1-5; D may be TRBD1 (6 bases). The CDR3 contains 13 residues. The germline V gene has CDR1 SQVTM and CDR2 ANQGSEA. The DNA of the CDR3 is TGCAGCGTACAGGGTTATAGCAGTCAGCCCCAGCATTTT. This sequence encodes CSVQGYSSQPQHF.

J is TRBJ1-1 and V is TRBV5-1; D is unresolved. Germline values: CDR1 SGHRS, CDR2 YFSETQ. The length of the CDR3 is 15 residues. V lost 0 bases and J 0 bases, leaving 9 bases between the germline ends. The CDR3 is CASSLAAGMNTEAFF. Here the CDR3 DNA reads TGCGCCAGCAGCTTGGCGGCGGGAATGAACACTGAAGCTTTCTTT. The full variable domain, with the rest looked up from reference TRBV5-1 and TRBJ1-1, is KAGVTQTPRYLIKTRGQQVTLSCSPISGHRSVSWYQQTPGQGLQFLFEYFSETQRNKGNFPGRFSGRQFSNSRSEMNVSTLELGDSALYLCASSLAAGMNTEAFFGQGTRLTVV.

The V and J genes are TRBV15 and TRBJ1-5; 8 bases fit TRBD1. Germline trimming cut 1 base from V and 4 bases from J; bases unmatched to any gene: 3. The length of the CDR3 is 15 residues. Germline CDR1 LNHNV, CDR2 YYDKDF (reference sequence). The CDR3 sequence: CATSRGGQGNQPQHF. CDR3 in DNA: TGTGCCACCAGCAGAGGCGGACAGGGAAATCAGCCCCAGCATTTT. Full variable domain (outside the CDR3, taken from reference TRBV15 and TRBJ1-5): DAMVIQNPRYQVTQFGKPVTLSCSQTLNHNVMYWYQQKSSQAPKLLFHYYDKDFNNEADTPDNFQSRRPNTSFCFLDIRSPGLGDTAMYLCATSRGGQGNQPQHFGDGTRLSIL.

DNA for the CDR3: TGTGCCAGCAGGTCACCCCGGGAGCGAACCTACGAGCAGTACTTC. Translating gives CASRSPRERTYEQYF. The chain has TRBV28 and TRBJ2-7; weak D call: TRBD2 (6 bases). Germline values: CDR1 MDHEN, CDR2 SYDVKM. There are 15 residues in the CDR3. V lost 6 bases and J 2 bases, leaving 17 bases between the germline ends.